The 28 T cell receptor beta chains below were found in one sample sequenced in a study of blood T cell repertoires in COVID-19. Repertoires were generated with immunoSEQ multiplex PCR, while TCRdb's copy carries only in-frame clones and drops some. This sample has approximately 77,000 clones, with less than 85% found just once. Sample: peripheral blood. All receptors come from a woman aged 70-85 years with acute or convalescent COVID-19.

This clone was seen only a few times. The rearrangement links TRBV27 to TRBJ1-2; D is possibly TRBD1 (6 bases). V lost 0 bases to trimming and J lost 4 bases, with 18 bases between them. The CDR3 is made up of 17 amino acids. Germline V lookup: CDR1 MNHEY, CDR2 SMNVEV (reference sequence). The CDR3 DNA sequence: TGTGCCAGCAGTTTATCGATACAGGGAACTGGAGTCTATGGCTACACCTTC. Translating gives CASSLSIQGTGVYGYTF.

This chain links TRBV24-1 with TRBJ1-1; D ambiguous. Germline loops: CDR1 KGHDR, CDR2 SFDVKD. The CDR3 spans 12 residues. Trimming removed 5 bases from V and 5 bases from J, with 8 bases in between. CDR3 residues: CATSVGETEAFF. The CDR3 DNA reads as TGTGCCACCAGTGTCGGGGAGACTGAAGCTTTCTTT.

The chain has TRBV6-1 and TRBJ2-7, with TRBD2 as a possible D gene (5 bases). Germline values: CDR1 MNHNS, CDR2 SASEGT. Trimming took off 3 bases at V and 7 bases at J, with 13 bases between the two ends. CDR3 size: 13 residues. DNA of the CDR3: TGTGCCAGCAGTGATGCGCGGGTTGGGGAGCAGTACTTC. It specifies CASSDARVGEQYF.

The chain joins TRBV6-5 to TRBJ1-2; tentatively, D is TRBD1 (5 bases). The CDR3 has 14 amino acids. V was shortened by 2 bases and J by 6 bases, with 13 bases between the two germline ends. Germline CDR1 is MNHEY and CDR2 is SVGAGI. Here the CDR3 DNA reads TGTGCCAGCAGTTACCAGGGAGGGAAACATGGCTACACCTTC. This gives the protein CASSYQGGKHGYTF.

The gene calls are TRBV5-1 and TRBJ2-2; 11 bases map to TRBD1. CDR1 and CDR2 (germline): SGHRS, YFSETQ. The CDR3 runs to 15 residues. V shed 4 bases, J shed 7 bases, and the junction held 6 bases outside the gene matches. CDR3 in amino acids: CASSRTGGANGELFF. CDR3 in DNA: TGCGCCAGCAGCCGGACAGGGGGCGCGAACGGGGAGCTGTTTTTT.

The chain employs TRBV29-1 and TRBJ2-1; 7 bases map to TRBD1. CDR1 SQVTM and CDR2 ANQGSEA come from the germline V gene. The CDR3 length is 14 residues. V was pared by 4 bases and J by 8 bases, with 11 bases of the junction left unmatched. DNA of the CDR3: TGCAGCGTTGGGAACAGGGGTTCCCCTCATGAGCAGTTCTTC. It specifies CSVGNRGSPHEQFF.

This clone was detected a few times. This chain uses TRBV7-6 with TRBJ2-7, with 8 bases aligning to TRBD1. This CDR3 has 15 residues. From germline, CDR1 is SGHVS and CDR2 FNYEAQ. V lost 5 bases to trimming and J lost 4 bases; unmatched junction nucleotides: 10. The CDR3 DNA sequence: TGTGCCAGCAGCACCGGGGACAGGAGGTCATACGAGCAGTACTTC. It yields the protein CASSTGDRRSYEQYF.

The chain is built from TRBV5-8 and TRBJ2-3; maybe TRBD2 (5 bases). CDR1 and CDR2 (germline): SGHTS, YDEGEE. Trimming pared 4 bases from V and 4 bases from J, leaving 10 bases between. This CDR3 contains 13 residues. The CDR3 loop is CASSPIGADTQYF. The CDR3 nucleotides are TGTGCCAGCAGCCCCATCGGGGCAGATACGCAGTATTTT.

The chain uses TRBV5-1 and TRBJ2-3, with 12 bases lining up with TRBD1. Trimming removed 8 bases from V and 1 base from J; junction bases left unmatched: 8. The CDR3 totals 16 residues. Germline CDR1 is SGHRS and CDR2 is YFSETQ. This CDR3 is CASSGTGGVRTDTQYF. DNA for the CDR3: TGCGCCAGTTCCGGGACAGGGGGCGTTCGCACAGATACGCAGTATTTT. Filled out from reference TRBV5-1 and TRBJ2-3, the complete variable domain reads KAGVTQTPRYLIKTRGQQVTLSCSPISGHRSVSWYQQTPGQGLQFLFEYFSETQRNKGNFPGRFSGRQFSNSRSEMNVSTLELGDSALYLCASSGTGGVRTDTQYFGPGTRLTVL.

The chain uses TRBV24-1 and TRBJ2-7; no reliable D call. The CDR3 spans 13 residues. Germline CDR1 reads KGHDR; CDR2 reads SFDVKD. V lost 4 bases and J lost 4, with 10 bases in between. The DNA of the CDR3 is TGTGCCACCAGTGACCCGTCCGGGTACGAGCAGTACTTC. Translating gives CATSDPSGYEQYF.

The chain couples TRBV27 to TRBJ2-6; D possibly corresponds to TRBD2 (5 bases). The CDR3 runs 17 residues. The germline V and J ends were trimmed by 3 bases and 2 bases, with 14 bases remaining between them. Per the germline V gene, CDR1 is MNHEY and CDR2 is SMNVEV (reference sequence). CDR3 amino acids: CASSLSGNRPGANVLTF. The CDR3 DNA reads TGTGCCAGCAGTTTGTCGGGGAACCGACCTGGGGCCAACGTCCTGACTTTC.

The chain combines TRBV9 with TRBJ1-1; 7 bases are a match to TRBD1. CDR1 and CDR2 from the germline V gene are SGDLS and YYNGEE. Unmatched junction bases numbered 3, after V lost 3 bases and J lost 7 bases. The CDR3 consists of 12 residues. The DNA for the CDR3 is TGTGCCAGCAGCGGACAGGGTGTTGAAGCTTTCTTT. Encoded protein: CASSGQGVEAFF.

The chain is built from TRBV28 and TRBJ1-5, with D hard to call. CDR1 MDHEN and CDR2 SYDVKM come from the germline V gene. V lost 8 bases and J 4 bases, leaving 12 bases between the germline ends. The CDR3 length is 13 residues. The CDR3 region has the DNA TGTGCCAGCGACCACCGAGGAAATCAGCCCCAGCATTTT. Amino acids: CASDHRGNQPQHF.

The chain has TRBV6-2 or TRBV6-3 and TRBJ1-5; tentative D call: TRBD1 (6 bases). The V and J ends lost 5 bases and 6 bases respectively, with 11 bases between them. This CDR3 is 13 amino acids long. Germline values: CDR1 MNHEY, CDR2 SVGEGT. The CDR3 coding sequence is TGTGCCAGCAGTGCGCACAGGGCTCAGCCCCAGCATTTT. It encodes CASSAHRAQPQHF.

CDR3 in DNA: TGTGCCAGCAGCTTGGGACAGATGAACACTGAAGCTTTCTTT. It specifies CASSLGQMNTEAFF. This chain joins TRBV7-2 and TRBJ1-1, with TRBD1 matching over 7 bases. CDR1 SGHTA and CDR2 FQGNSA come from the germline V gene. The J segment lost 0 bases and the V segment lost 3 bases, leaving 1 base of the junction unmatched. This CDR3 has 14 residues. Variable domain in full (rest from reference TRBV7-2 and TRBJ1-1): GAGVSQSPSNKVTEKGKDVELRCDPISGHTALYWYRQSLGQGLEFLIYFQGNSAPDKSGLPSDRFSAERTGGSVSTLTIQRTQQEDSAVYLCASSLGQMNTEAFFGQGTRLTVV.

V and J are TRBV29-1 and TRBJ2-2, with 12 bases lining up with TRBD2. This CDR3 is 16 amino acids long. Germline-derived CDR1 and CDR2 are SQVTM and ANQGSEA. V shed 6 bases and J 1 base; nucleotides not matched to a gene: 6. The CDR3 DNA reads TGCAGCGTAGCCGGGACTAGCGGGTGGAACACCGGGGAGCTGTTTTTT. Residues: CSVAGTSGWNTGELFF.

This sequence joins TRBV5-4 and TRBJ2-4; 9 bases align to TRBD1. CDR1 is SGHNT and CDR2 is YYREEE in the germline V gene (reference sequence). CDR3 length: 16 amino acids. V gave up 4 bases and J gave up 8 bases; unmatched junction bases: 13. CDR3 sequence reads: CASSLRTGALADIQYF. The DNA of the CDR3 is TGTGCCAGCAGCCTTCGGACAGGGGCTCTGGCGGACATTCAGTACTTC.

The gene calls are TRBV9 and TRBJ2-7, with D perhaps matching TRBD2 (5 bases). The length of the CDR3 is 14 residues. Germline lookup yields CDR1 SGDLS and CDR2 YYNGEE. V was trimmed by 3 bases and J by 2 bases, leaving 12 bases between them. Written as DNA, the CDR3 is TGTGCCAGCAGCGGGCCGGGGTTGGCCTACGAGCAGTACTTC. This gives the protein CASSGPGLAYEQYF.

The chain employs TRBV3-1 (or the pseudogene TRBV3-2) and TRBJ1-6; the D gene is possibly TRBD1 (5 bases). Germline V gives CDR1 LGHDT, CDR2 YNNKEL (reference sequence). Trimming removed 1 base at V and 13 bases at J, with 8 bases between. The CDR3 is made up of 12 amino acids. The CDR3 region has the DNA TGTGCCAGCAGCCAAGGCCAGGGTCCCCTCCACTTT. Amino acids: CASSQGQGPLHF.

The CDR3 loop reads CATHEQGAEQYF. Here the CDR3 DNA reads TGTGCCACCCACGAACAGGGGGCCGAGCAGTACTTC. The V and J genes are TRBV10-3 and TRBJ2-7; 9 bases line up with TRBD1. The germline CDR1 and CDR2 sequences are ENHRY and SYGVKD. V was pared by 10 bases and J by 6 bases, with 7 bases of the junction left unmatched. This CDR3 spans 12 amino acids.

The rearrangement joins TRBV21-1 to TRBJ1-3. TRBV21-1 is a documented pseudogene. This CDR3 is built from 14 residues. The CDR3 DNA follows: TGTGCCAGCACCAGGGAGGGTCGCGGAAACACCATATATTTT. It is translated as CASTREGRGNTIYF.

CDR3 in amino acids: CASSVGTSGGGDTQYF. The CDR3 bases are TGTGCCAGCAGCGTAGGGACTAGCGGGGGGGGAGATACGCAGTATTTT. The V gene is TRBV9, the J gene TRBJ2-3; 15 nucleotides line up with TRBD2. The CDR3 contains 16 residues. Germline values: CDR1 SGDLS, CDR2 YYNGEE. V was clipped by 0 bases and J by 5 bases; unmatched bases: 1.

This chain joins TRBV11-2 and TRBJ1-2; D may be TRBD1 (6 bases). Germline-derived CDR1 and CDR2 are SGHAT and FQNNGV. The V gene lost 4 bases and the J gene lost 8 bases, with 11 bases spanning the gap. The CDR3 is 12 amino acids. The CDR3 nucleotides read TGTGCCAGCAGCTCCACAGGGCTAGGCTACACCTTC. Translation: CASSSTGLGYTF. The full variable domain, its missing parts supplied by reference TRBV11-2 and TRBJ1-2, is EAGVAQSPRYKIIEKRQSVAFWCNPISGHATLYWYQQILGQGPKLLIQFQNNGVVDDSQLPKDRFSAERLKGVDSTLKIQPAKLEDSAVYLCASSSTGLGYTFGSGTRLTVV.

This chain links TRBV3-1 (or the pseudogene TRBV3-2) with TRBJ2-3; D is uncertain. Germline CDR1 reads LGHDT; CDR2 reads YNNKEL (reference sequence). There are 13 residues in the CDR3. Between the trimmed V and J ends, which lost 4 bases and 11 bases, there was a span of 16 bases. The chain's CDR3 is CASSPDSLSKQYF. The CDR3 DNA follows: TGTGCCAGCAGCCCCGACTCCCTATCCAAGCAGTATTTT.

The chain carries TRBV6-5 and TRBJ1-2; 7 bases are a match to TRBD1. Looked up from germline, CDR1 is MNHEY and CDR2 is SVGAGI. The CDR3 is 14 residues long. After removal of 6 bases from V and 0 bases from J, the junction contained 4 bases not matched to a gene. The CDR3 here is CASRSQGTNYGYTF. The CDR3 DNA follows: TGTGCCAGCAGATCACAGGGGACTAACTATGGCTACACCTTC.

This chain joins TRBV11-2 and TRBJ2-7, with 10 nucleotides matching TRBD2. The CDR3 covers 15 residues. Germline V gene lookup returns CDR1 SGHAT and CDR2 FQNNGV. After removal of 1 base from V and 5 bases from J, the junction contained 5 bases not matched to a gene. The CDR3: CASSLASGGAHEQYF. The DNA for the CDR3 is TGTGCCAGCAGCTTAGCCAGCGGGGGGGCCCACGAGCAGTACTTC.

This chain connects TRBV7-2 to TRBJ1-3; 8 bases are a match to TRBD1. The CDR3 is 16 amino acids. Germline V gives CDR1 SGHTA, CDR2 FQGNSA. The ends lost 0 bases at V and 4 bases at J; junction bases unmatched: 5. In DNA, the CDR3 is TGTGCCAGCAGCTTAGCGCGGACAGGGCAAGGAAACACCATATATTTT. This gives the protein CASSLARTGQGNTIYF.

This chain links TRBV4-3 with TRBJ1-2; tentatively, D is TRBD1 (5 bases). The CDR3 has 15 amino acids. Germline V gives CDR1 LGHNA, CDR2 YSLEER. The V end was cut by 0 bases, the J end by 3 bases, with 11 bases between. CDR3 region: CASSQDQTGHYGYTF. DNA for the CDR3: TGCGCCAGCAGCCAAGATCAAACAGGACACTATGGCTACACCTTC.